The rows below give T cell receptor beta chains drawn from one sample of a study of CD8+ T cells in alopecia areata. Sequencing was performed with immunoSEQ multiplex PCR; in TCRdb, only in-frame clones are kept and a portion is missing. The repertoire holds roughly 32,000 clones, with about two thirds as singletons. The sequenced material came from NKG2D-high CD8+ T cells sorted from blood. The receptors stem from a human donor with alopecia areata. The CDR3 runs from the conserved cysteine through the conserved F or W. Each record gives: CDR3 length, J gene, clone size, D gene, V gene, CDR3 DNA, CDR3 protein. The D gene is left open where the match is weak. Clone size, where shown, is once, few, many, or a class for clones that have expanded.

13,TRBJ1-2,.,.,TRBV14,TGTGCCAGCAGCCAAGGACAGCTCTGGGACTACACCTTC,CASSQGQLWDYTF
15,TRBJ2-1,.,TRBD1,TRBV5-1,TGCGCCAGCAGCTGGGGGACAGGGGCCCACAATGAGCAGTTCTTC,CASSWGTGAHNEQFF
15,TRBJ2-3,.,.,TRBV7-8,TGTGCCAGCAGCTTATCGAGGACAGAGACAGATACGCAGTATTTT,CASSLSRTETDTQYF
15,TRBJ2-1,.,TRBD2,TRBV27,TGTGCCAGCAGTGCGACTAGCGGGAGGTACAATGAGCAGTTCTTC,CASSATSGRYNEQFF
19,TRBJ2-1,few,TRBD1,TRBV7-2,TGTGCCAGCAGCCCCAACGACCCAACAGGGGATCGCTCCTACAATGAGCAGTTCTTC,CASSPNDPTGDRSYNEQFF
14,TRBJ2-5,.,TRBD1,TRBV15,TGTGCCACCAGCGAAGAGACAGGGGGGGAGACCCAGTACTTC,CATSEETGGETQYF
14,TRBJ2-7,.,TRBD2,TRBV28,TGTGCCAGCAGTTTTCGGGGGGGCGTACCCGAGCAGTACTTC,CASSFRGGVPEQYF
16,TRBJ2-4,.,.,TRBV7-9,TGTGCCAGCAGCTTAGTACCCCTCGGAGGCAAAAACATTCAGTACTTC,CASSLVPLGGKNIQYF
16,TRBJ2-3,.,.,TRBV5-4,TGTGCCAGCAGCCCAGACGGGGGGCAGGACCCTGATACGCAGTATTTT,CASSPDGGQDPDTQYF
14,TRBJ2-7,.,TRBD1,TRBV28,TGTGCCAGCAGGCACTGGGACAGAGACTACGAGCAGTACTTC,CASRHWDRDYEQYF
14,TRBJ2-7,.,.,TRBV7-9,TGTGCCAGCAGCCAAGCCTCTGCGGGCTACGAGCAGTACTTC,CASSQASAGYEQYF
14,TRBJ2-1,.,.,TRBV11-2,TGTGCCAGCAGCTTAAGTCAGAGGCCCAATGAGCAGTTCTTC,CASSLSQRPNEQFF
16,TRBJ2-5,few,TRBD2,TRBV5-1,TGCGCCAGCAGCTTGGCAGAGCGGGAGCTACAAGAGACCCAGTACTTC,CASSLAERELQETQYF
15,TRBJ2-1,.,.,TRBV4-2,TGTGCCAGCAGTTCCCTTTTAGGAGGTTACAATGAGCAGTTCTTC,CASSSLLGGYNEQFF
14,TRBJ2-7,.,TRBD1,TRBV15,TGTGCCACCAGATTCACAGGGGGCTCCTACGAGCAGTACTTC,CATRFTGGSYEQYF
13,TRBJ2-1,.,.,TRBV7-9,TGTGCCAGCAGCCCCCCCACTTACAATGAGCAGTTCTTC,CASSPPTYNEQFF
15,TRBJ2-5,few,.,TRBV27,TGTGCCAGCAGTCACCCCGCTACAAGAAAAGAGACCCAGTACTTC,CASSHPATRKETQYF
13,TRBJ1-2,.,.,TRBV5-1,TGCGCCAGCAGCTTGGAAGGAGTGTATGGCTACACCTTC,CASSLEGVYGYTF
14,TRBJ2-3,.,.,TRBV27,TGTGCCAGCAAGTTTGGCGGGAGCACAGATACGCAGTATTTT,CASKFGGSTDTQYF
13,TRBJ2-7,.,.,TRBV7-9,TGTGCCAGCAGCTCTACCGCTTCCCACGAGCAGTACTTC,CASSSTASHEQYF
9,TRBJ2-1,once,.,TRBV20-1,TGCAGTGCTAGTCTTGAGCAGTTCTTC,CSASLEQFF
11,TRBJ2-1,few,.,TRBV29-1,TGCAGCGGTGACTCCTACAATGAGCAGTTCTTC,CSGDSYNEQFF
16,TRBJ1-6,.,TRBD1,TRBV4-1,TGCGCCAGCAGCAAAGGGACAGACCACTATAATTCACCCCTCCACTTT,CASSKGTDHYNSPLHF
13,TRBJ2-1,.,.,TRBV27,TGTGCCAGCTCCTACTCCTCCTACAATGAGCAGTTCTTC,CASSYSSYNEQFF
16,TRBJ2-3,.,TRBD2,TRBV7-7,TGTGCCAGCAGCTTATTTGCGGGAGGGCCCACAGATACGCAGTATTTT,CASSLFAGGPTDTQYF